This TCR beta chain was identified during a study of T cells after somatic rescue of genetic block. The V gene's germline CDR1 is MNHNS and CDR2 SASEGT. The CDR3 spans 15 residues. V was trimmed by 3 bases and J by 0 bases, leaving 12 bases between them. TCRdb's copy holds only in-frame clones and misses some; the assay was immunoSEQ multiplex PCR. The sample yields under 150,000 clones, about 93% seen once. This chain links TRBV6-1 with TRBJ2-7; D not resolved. This receptor was taken from a woman aged 18-29 years. The sequencing input was peripheral blood mononuclear cells (PBMCs). The CDR3 DNA sequence: TGTGCCAGCAGTGAGGGTAGAACCCTCTCCTACGAGCAGTACTTC. It codes for CASSEGRTLSYEQYF.